The rows below give T cell receptor beta chains drawn from one sample of a study of cytomegalovirus exposure and HLA in healthy donors. Measured with immunoSEQ multiplex PCR; TCRdb has only the in-frame clones, and not every one. The sample includes roughly 200,000 clones, approximately 80% of them seen just once. Material: PBMCs. Every receptor here comes from a man aged 30 to 45 in good health and CMV-seronegative. Each CDR3 is given with its conserved first and last residue. D genes are given only for firm matches. Clone size, where shown, is once, few, many, or a class for clones that have expanded.

NA	TRBJ2-7	13	NA	TRBV27	CASSDRNTYEQYF	TGTGCCAGCAGCGACAGGAATACCTACGAGCAGTACTTC
once	TRBJ1-1	13	NA	TRBV6-1	CASSLTVNTEAFF	TGTGCCAGCAGTCTGACAGTTAACACTGAAGCTTTCTTT
few	TRBJ1-1	14	TRBD1	TRBV6-1	CASSSGQGGTEAFF	TGTGCCAGCAGTTCAGGACAGGGAGGCACTGAAGCTTTCTTT
NA	TRBJ1-1	16	NA	TRBV28	CASSLSREVWNTEAFF	TGTGCCAGCAGTTTATCTCGGGAGGTATGGAACACTGAAGCTTTCTTT
NA	TRBJ2-2	20	NA	TRBV5-1	CASSPRPNFGGSLNTGELFF	TGCGCCAGCAGCCCTCGCCCTAACTTCGGGGGAAGCTTGAACACCGGGGAGCTGTTTTTT
few	TRBJ1-3	15	TRBD1	TRBV11-2	CASSPTGLSGNTIYF	TGTGCCAGCAGCCCGACAGGGCTGAGTGGAAACACCATATATTTT
once	TRBJ1-2	17	NA	TRBV7-9	CASSLAQGGTFNYGYTF	TGTGCCAGCAGCTTAGCGCAGGGAGGCACTTTTAACTATGGCTACACCTTC
once	TRBJ1-2	13	NA	TRBV5-5	CASSSLPSYGYTF	TGTGCCAGCAGCTCTCTTCCTTCCTATGGCTACACCTTC
NA	TRBJ1-1	15	TRBD1	TRBV6-5	CASSSGQGTDTEAFF	TGTGCCAGCAGTTCAGGACAGGGCACCGACACTGAAGCTTTCTTT
NA	TRBJ2-1	16	TRBD2	TRBV19	CASSRAGAKGKNEQFF	TGTGCCAGTAGTCGAGCGGGGGCAAAGGGAAAAAATGAGCAGTTCTTC
NA	TRBJ1-2	15	NA	TRBV6-5	CASSRTGIHNYGYTF	TGTGCCAGCAGTAGAACAGGGATCCATAACTATGGCTACACCTTC
NA	TRBJ2-5	13	NA	TRBV4-2	CASSQAMRETQYF	TGTGCCAGCAGCCAAGCTATGCGGGAGACCCAGTACTTC
few	TRBJ2-2	15	TRBD1	TRBV11-2	CASSITRDSVGELFF	TGTGCCAGCAGCATCACCCGGGACAGTGTCGGGGAGCTGTTTTTT
NA	TRBJ2-7	13	TRBD1	TRBV19	CASSIRDSYEQYF	TGTGCCAGTAGTATCAGGGACAGCTACGAGCAGTACTTC
NA	TRBJ2-1	15	TRBD2	TRBV19	CASSSAGDRYNEQFF	TGTGCCAGTAGCAGCGCGGGGGATCGCTACAATGAGCAGTTCTTC
once	TRBJ2-5	15	TRBD2	TRBV9	CASSVAGGTQETQYF	TGTGCCAGCAGCGTGGCGGGGGGTACTCAAGAGACCCAGTACTTC
NA	TRBJ2-2	16	TRBD2	TRBV5-4	CASSETGLADTGELFF	TGTGCCAGCAGCGAAACGGGACTAGCGGACACCGGGGAGCTGTTTTTT
NA	TRBJ2-5	15	NA	TRBV2	CASSEARRGQETQYF	TGTGCCAGCAGTGAAGCACGAAGGGGCCAAGAGACCCAGTACTTC
few	TRBJ1-1	16	NA	TRBV7-9	CASSPGTAGLWTEAFF	TGTGCCAGCAGCCCTGGGACGGCGGGGTTGTGGACTGAAGCTTTCTTT
NA	TRBJ2-7	13	NA	TRBV5-6	CASSLGGGSEQYF	TGTGCCAGCAGCTTGGGGGGGGGCTCCGAGCAGTACTTC
NA	TRBJ1-1	14	NA	TRBV19	CASSLGQVNTEAFF	TGTGCCAGTAGTCTGGGGCAGGTGAACACTGAAGCTTTCTTT
NA	TRBJ1-2	14	NA	TRBV19	CADQGAGQPDGYTF	TGTGCCGACCAGGGCGCCGGACAGCCAGATGGCTACACCTTC
NA	TRBJ2-7	14	TRBD1	TRBV6-1	CASSEDRGHGEQYF	TGTGCCAGCAGTGAAGACAGGGGGCACGGCGAGCAGTACTTC
NA	TRBJ1-2	13	NA	TRBV9	CASGNGGGRGYTF	TGTGCCAGCGGGAATGGAGGAGGGCGTGGCTACACCTTC
few	TRBJ2-7	13	TRBD1	TRBV19	CASSRGQGYEQYF	TGTGCCAGTAGTAGGGGACAGGGCTACGAGCAGTACTTC
NA	TRBJ2-3	18	NA	TRBV15	CATSRDTDIGSWPDTQYF	TGTGCCACCAGCAGAGATACCGACATAGGGAGTTGGCCAGATACGCAGTATTTT
NA	TRBJ2-7	12	NA	TRBV6-6	CASASEAYEQYF	TGTGCCAGCGCGTCTGAAGCTTACGAGCAGTACTTC
few	TRBJ2-7	13	NA	TRBV11-2	CASILQGANEQYF	TGTGCCAGCATCCTACAGGGAGCAAACGAGCAGTACTTC
NA	TRBJ2-7	15	TRBD1	TRBV4-1	CASSQAETGGIEQYF	TGCGCCAGCAGCCAAGCGGAGACAGGGGGTATCGAGCAGTACTTC
NA	TRBJ1-3	15	NA	TRBV28	CASSFPGTAGNTIYF	TGTGCCAGCAGTTTCCCCGGGACTGCTGGAAACACCATATATTTT
once	TRBJ1-1	17	TRBD1	TRBV5-6	CASSSIRDRGTNTEAFF	TGTGCCAGCAGCTCGATCCGGGACAGGGGAACGAACACTGAAGCTTTCTTT
few	TRBJ1-1	14	NA	TRBV14	CASSQDFGGTEAFF	TGTGCCAGCAGCCAAGATTTCGGGGGCACTGAAGCTTTCTTT